This T cell receptor (beta chain) was recovered during a study of TIL therapy for anti-PD-1-resistant metastatic lung cancer. On the study more broadly: Median patient age was about 50, ranging roughly 38-75 years. A handful of tumors were EGFR-mutant and two were ALK-rearranged. Study observations and caveats: TIL cultures after expansion showed higher clonality and lower diversity than baseline tumor (median roughly 6% vs 31%). Many TIL product clones were absent from baseline tumor, suggesting clonal contraction.

CDR1 and CDR2 (germline): SGHNT, YENEEA. CDR3 length equals 14 residues. V gave up 0 bases and J gave up 8 bases, with 13 bases separating them. Comments on this clone: Its antigen is not identified.

The libraries were made with immunoSEQ v3. The method was immunoSEQ multiplex PCR; TCRdb's version includes in-frame clones alone and lacks a portion of them. Of several thousand clones listed, 76% are singletons. Described time point: pre-treatment sample, taken before nivolumab and TIL therapy. Pleural nodules or supraclavicular lymph nodes made up most of the excised metastases sampled. Here the sequenced sample was tumor tissue, taken at baseline. The V and J genes are TRBV11-3 and TRBJ1-2; tentatively, D is TRBD1 (5 bases). This sequence was found in a person between 25 and 80 years old with non-small cell lung cancer. CDR3 in amino acids: CASSLDLGRRGYTF. The CDR3, as DNA: TGTGCCAGCAGCTTAGATCTGGGGCGGCGAGGCTACACCTTC.